Each of the 12 T cell receptor beta chains below was sequenced from the same sample in a study of cytomegalovirus exposure and HLA in healthy donors. Both 60 Vbeta primers and 13 Jbeta primers went into the PCR. This table comes from immunoSEQ multiplex PCR, and its TCRdb copy is limited to in-frame clones, with some not included. The sample gives about 110,000 clones, roughly 86% of which show up once; about 1.8% is in the top ten. Sequencing was done on a sample of PBMCs. The origin of the receptors is a middle-aged man in good health and CMV-seronegative.

The genes are TRBV19 and TRBJ2-6, with TRBD1 matching 11 bases. CDR3 size: 16 residues. The germline V gene has CDR1 LNHDA and CDR2 SQIVND (reference sequence). V was clipped by 1 base and J by 6 bases; unmatched bases: 2. The CDR3 bases are TGTGCCAGTAGTATAGTGGGACAGGGGGTGGCCAACGTCCTGACTTTC. This sequence encodes CASSIVGQGVANVLTF.

The chain has TRBV5-4 and TRBJ1-2, with TRBD1 as a possible D gene (5 bases). Germline CDR1 SGHNT, CDR2 YYREEE (reference sequence). With 6 bases removed from V and 5 bases from J, the gap between germline ends came to 11 bases. The CDR3 spans 12 residues. The CDR3 sequence: CASTRRGYGYTF. CDR3 coding DNA: TGTGCCAGCACCCGCCGGGGGTATGGCTACACCTTC.

This chain links TRBV7-2 with TRBJ1-5; D is undetermined. CDR3 length: 14 amino acids. Germline CDR1 SGHTA, CDR2 FQGNSA. Trimming removed 5 bases from V and 7 bases from J, with 15 bases in between. CDR3 protein: CASSPGDPGQPQHF. For the CDR3, the DNA is TGTGCCAGCAGCCCCGGGGATCCCGGGCAGCCCCAGCATTTT.

V is TRBV30 and J is TRBJ1-5, with a weak D call TRBD1 (6 bases). Germline CDR1 is GTSNPN and CDR2 is SVGIG (reference sequence). The CDR3 consists of 15 residues. The V end lost 8 bases, the J end lost 4 bases, and 21 bases lay between the germline ends. The CDR3 DNA sequence: TGTGCCGCGAGGCGGGCAGGGGTGGATAATCAGCCCCAGCATTTT. This sequence encodes CAARRAGVDNQPQHF. The full variable domain, in which reference TRBV30 and TRBJ1-5 provide the parts outside the CDR3, is SQTIHQWPATLVQPVGSPLSLECTVEGTSNPNLYWYRQAAGRGLQLLFYSVGIGQISSEVPQNLSASRPQDRQFILSSKKLLLSDSGFYLCAARRAGVDNQPQHFGDGTRLSIL.

The V gene is TRBV5-8, the J gene TRBJ1-1, with D possibly TRBD1 on 6 matching bases. Germline V lookup: CDR1 SGHTS, CDR2 YDEGEE. The CDR3 extends over 15 amino acids. Trimming took off 5 bases at V and 4 bases at J, with 18 bases between the two ends. The CDR3 coding sequence is TGTGCCAGCAGATCCGGTTACAGGGTGGGCACTGAAGCTTTCTTT. Its protein product is CASRSGYRVGTEAFF. Full variable domain (rest looked up from reference TRBV5-8 and TRBJ1-1): EAGVTQSPTHLIKTRGQQATLRCSPISGHTSVYWYQQALGLGLQFLLWYDEGEERNRGNFPPRFSGRQFPNYSSELNVNALELEDSALYLCASRSGYRVGTEAFFGQGTRLTVV.

The genes are TRBV6-1 and TRBJ2-2, with D perhaps TRBD2 (6 bases). CDR3 length equals 14 residues. The V gene lost 8 bases and the J gene lost 4 bases, with 14 bases spanning the gap. Germline V gene sequence: CDR1 MNHNS, CDR2 SASEGT. CDR3 sequence: CASRGTRGTGELFF. DNA of the CDR3: TGTGCCAGCCGAGGGACGCGGGGCACCGGGGAGCTGTTTTTT.

This chain links TRBV27 with TRBJ1-2; D possibly corresponds to TRBD1 (5 bases). The CDR3 runs 13 residues. The germline V gene encodes CDR1 MNHEY and CDR2 SMNVEV (reference sequence). V lost 3 bases, J lost 4 bases, and 9 bases lay in between. As DNA, the CDR3 is TGTGCCAGCAGTTTTGACAGATCCTATGGCTACACCTTC. Protein product: CASSFDRSYGYTF.

This clone was detected only a few times. The J gene is TRBJ2-7, the V gene TRBV18; D may be TRBD2 (6 bases). V lost 2 bases and J lost 1, with 9 bases in between. This CDR3 spans 14 amino acids. The germline V gene has CDR1 KGHSH and CDR2 LQKENI. The CDR3 here is CASSPGRGSYEQYF. The DNA for the CDR3 is TGTGCCAGCTCACCAGGGCGGGGATCCTACGAGCAGTACTTC.

V and J are TRBV7-9 and TRBJ1-5, with a tentative D call TRBD1 (5 bases). This CDR3 is 18 amino acids long. Germline V gene data show CDR1 as SEHNR and CDR2 as FQNEAQ (reference sequence). V shed 2 bases and J shed 6 bases, with 23 bases lying between them. This CDR3 reads CASSLSSGPSHGGQPQHF. CDR3 bases: TGTGCCAGCAGCTTAAGTTCGGGGCCCTCTCACGGGGGTCAGCCCCAGCATTTT.

This clone was recorded only once. The rearrangement uses TRBV6-1 and TRBJ2-1; D unclear. With 8 bases removed from V and 2 bases from J, the gap between germline ends came to 13 bases. CDR1 is MNHNS, CDR2 SASEGT, per germline. CDR3 length equals 14 residues. The CDR3, as DNA: TGTGCCAGCGGAGTAGGCCCAACCTACAATGAGCAGTTCTTC. It yields the protein CASGVGPTYNEQFF.

This rearrangement joins TRBV29-1 to TRBJ2-7, with D possibly being TRBD2 (6 bases). Germline V gene data show CDR1 as SQVTM and CDR2 as ANQGSEA. CDR3 length: 15 amino acids. Trimming left V 4 bases short and J 2 bases short, with 18 bases between. The CDR3 DNA sequence: TGCAGCGTTGTTAGGGCCGGCGGCGGGGCCTACGAGCAGTACTTC. Its protein product is CSVVRAGGGAYEQYF.

The chain is built from TRBV5-1 and TRBJ1-1; D gene uncertain. Germline CDR1 SGHRS, CDR2 YFSETQ. This CDR3 contains 15 residues. V lost 0 bases and J lost 1, with 10 bases in between. CDR3 bases: TGCGCCAGCAGCTTGGCCAGCAGGTCGAACACTGAAGCTTTCTTT. This encodes CASSLASRSNTEAFF. The entire variable domain, with the rest obtained from reference TRBV5-1 and TRBJ1-1, is as follows: KAGVTQTPRYLIKTRGQQVTLSCSPISGHRSVSWYQQTPGQGLQFLFEYFSETQRNKGNFPGRFSGRQFSNSRSEMNVSTLELGDSALYLCASSLASRSNTEAFFGQGTRLTVV.